Listed below are T cell receptor beta chains from one sample, sequenced in a study of shared clonotypes between healthy human individuals. This table comes from immunoSEQ multiplex PCR, and its TCRdb copy is limited to in-frame clones, with some not included. The sample has roughly 2,300,000 clones, around 90% seen once. The sample taken for sequencing was naive CD4+ T cells from PBMCs. Every receptor here comes from a man aged 18 to 30 in good health. Some clones in this sample may be carry-over from other donors' samples. CDR3s include the opening cysteine and the closing phenylalanine or tryptophan. The order of the fields is CDR3 DNA, CDR3 protein, V gene, J gene, clone size, D gene. A D gene is named only where the DNA matches it firmly. Expanded clones are given a class, and other clones once, few, many or no size at all.

CDR3 DNA: TGTGCCAGCAGCCGTACTAGCGGGGACACCGGGGAGCTGTTTTTT; CDR3 protein: CASSRTSGDTGELFF; V gene: TRBV4-2; J gene: TRBJ2-2; clone size: NA; D gene: TRBD2
CDR3 DNA: TGTGCCAGCTCACCAGTACGGGACACTGAAGCTTTCTTT; CDR3 protein: CASSPVRDTEAFF; V gene: TRBV18; J gene: TRBJ1-1; clone size: NA; D gene: NA
CDR3 DNA: TGTGCCAGCAGTGAAGGATCATACGGGGCCTATGGCTACACCTTC; CDR3 protein: CASSEGSYGAYGYTF; V gene: TRBV6-1; J gene: TRBJ1-2; clone size: NA; D gene: NA
CDR3 DNA: TGTGCCAGCAGCTTTGGCCAAGCGGAGACCCAGTACTTC; CDR3 protein: CASSFGQAETQYF; V gene: TRBV7-9; J gene: TRBJ2-5; clone size: once; D gene: NA
CDR3 DNA: TGTGCCAGTAGTATTTCGAGGAGGGGTGAGCAGTTCTTC; CDR3 protein: CASSISRRGEQFF; V gene: TRBV19; J gene: TRBJ2-1; clone size: NA; D gene: NA
CDR3 DNA: TGTGCCAGCAGCTTAGTCCGGACTAGCGGGGACGAGCAGTACTTC; CDR3 protein: CASSLVRTSGDEQYF; V gene: TRBV7-2; J gene: TRBJ2-7; clone size: NA; D gene: TRBD2
CDR3 DNA: TGTGCCAGCAGCCGACCCCTGTACGAGCAGTACTTC; CDR3 protein: CASSRPLYEQYF; V gene: TRBV28; J gene: TRBJ2-7; clone size: NA; D gene: NA
CDR3 DNA: TGTGCCATCAGTGCTACCCAAGGTGGGCAGACCCAGTACTTC; CDR3 protein: CAISATQGGQTQYF; V gene: TRBV10-3; J gene: TRBJ2-5; clone size: NA; D gene: NA
CDR3 DNA: TGTGCCAGCAGTTTAGGGGGGGGCGCGTCCACCGGGGAGCTGTTTTTT; CDR3 protein: CASSLGGGASTGELFF; V gene: TRBV28; J gene: TRBJ2-2; clone size: NA; D gene: NA
CDR3 DNA: TGTGCCAGCAGCCTTCTACCTGAGGGGGGAGGAAACTCTGGGGCCAACGTCCTGACTTTC; CDR3 protein: CASSLLPEGGGNSGANVLTF; V gene: TRBV9; J gene: TRBJ2-6; clone size: NA; D gene: NA
CDR3 DNA: TGTGCCAGCGGGGAGCGGGAGGGAACTAGCACAGATACGCAGTATTTT; CDR3 protein: CASGEREGTSTDTQYF; V gene: TRBV7-8; J gene: TRBJ2-3; clone size: NA; D gene: TRBD2
CDR3 DNA: TGTGCCAGCAGCCCAGGACAGGGGGGGCAAGAGACCCAGTACTTC; CDR3 protein: CASSPGQGGQETQYF; V gene: TRBV28; J gene: TRBJ2-5; clone size: NA; D gene: TRBD1
CDR3 DNA: TGCGCCAGCAGCCAAACCGTCCGGGGTGCCATATATTTT; CDR3 protein: CASSQTVRGAIYF; V gene: TRBV4-3; J gene: TRBJ1-3; clone size: NA; D gene: NA
CDR3 DNA: TGTGCCAGCCACTTTGAGAGAGGGGGGCGTAGTGAGCAGTTCTTC; CDR3 protein: CASHFERGGRSEQFF; V gene: TRBV5-4; J gene: TRBJ2-1; clone size: NA; D gene: NA
CDR3 DNA: TGTGCCAGCAGCTTGTCCCCAGCCAGAGGCTACACCTTC; CDR3 protein: CASSLSPARGYTF; V gene: TRBV5-4; J gene: TRBJ1-2; clone size: once; D gene: NA
CDR3 DNA: TGTGCCAGCAGCTTCGACCTGGGACAGGGAACAGATACGCAGTATTTT; CDR3 protein: CASSFDLGQGTDTQYF; V gene: TRBV7-9; J gene: TRBJ2-3; clone size: NA; D gene: TRBD1
CDR3 DNA: TGTGCCAGCAGCTTATGGGTGGGACAGGGTGGCGAAAAACTGTTTTTT; CDR3 protein: CASSLWVGQGGEKLFF; V gene: TRBV7-9; J gene: TRBJ1-4; clone size: NA; D gene: TRBD1